Sequencing of this TCR beta chain was carried out in a study of T-cell memory formation after mild COVID-19. General study results and limits: CD4+ contracting clones were found mainly in CM and EM, and CD8+ ones in EMRA.

V dropped 6 bases and J dropped 8 bases, with 19 bases sitting between them. The CDR3 runs to 15 residues. To note about this clonotype: Its target is not known.

TCRdb redid the calling of the 5' RACE reads with MiXCR, one entry per CDR3 protein. The repertoire includes around 410,000 distinct CDR3 sequences, roughly a quarter of them detected once, and around 13% sits in the top ten. This clonotype was sampled from an adult woman who had mild COVID-19 (a few samples of this study predate the infection). Cell type and time point are not known. The genes are TRBV12-3 or TRBV12-4 and TRBJ1-4; tentative D call: TRBD1 (5 bases). Sequencing was done on a sample of PBMCs or a T cell subset sorted from them (not recorded which). The CDR3 DNA reads TGTGCCAGCAGACTGGTCGGGACTTCGCGCGAAAAACTGTTTTTT. It codes for CASRLVGTSREKLFF.